A single sample gave rise to the 20 T cell receptor beta chains below, sequenced in a study of blood T cell repertoires in COVID-19. Sequencing was performed with immunoSEQ multiplex PCR; in TCRdb, only in-frame clones are kept and a portion is missing. The data hold 150,000 to 200,000 clones, with 75% to 95% observed a single time. Sample: peripheral blood. These receptors were obtained from a man between 45 and 60 years old with acute or convalescent COVID-19.

The chain uses TRBV7-9 and TRBJ2-7; D possibly corresponds to TRBD1 (6 bases). Germline-derived CDR1 and CDR2 are SEHNR and FQNEAQ (reference sequence). The CDR3 covers 14 residues. The germline V and J ends were trimmed by 5 bases and 3 bases, with 14 bases remaining between them. CDR3 sequence: CASSQGDIFYEQYF. Here the CDR3 DNA reads TGTGCCAGCAGCCAAGGGGACATCTTCTACGAGCAGTACTTC.

This chain links TRBV6-2 or TRBV6-3 with TRBJ1-6; D not certain. In germline, CDR1 is MNHEY, CDR2 SVGEGT. This CDR3 comprises 12 residues. V was pared by 5 bases and J by 5 bases, with 4 bases between. The CDR3 DNA reads TGTGCCAGCAGTCCGGATAATTCACCCCTCCACTTT. Amino acid sequence: CASSPDNSPLHF.

V usage is TRBV7-2 and J usage is TRBJ2-7; possible D gene TRBD2, 6 bases. The germline V gene encodes CDR1 SGHTA and CDR2 FQGNSA. The CDR3 spans 14 residues. Trimming took off 4 bases at V and 6 bases at J, with 16 bases between the two ends. This chain's CDR3 is CASSYSGTASEQYF. In DNA form, the CDR3 reads TGTGCCAGCAGCTATTCCGGGACTGCGAGCGAGCAGTACTTC.

The chain combines TRBV11-2 with TRBJ2-7, with unresolved D. V was pared by 0 bases and J by 6 bases, with 9 bases between. This CDR3 comprises 13 residues. Per the germline V gene, CDR1 is SGHAT and CDR2 is FQNNGV. This CDR3 is CASSLESGAEQYV. The CDR3 DNA reads as TGTGCCAGCAGCTTAGAGTCAGGCGCCGAGCAGTACGTC.

The V call is TRBV4-1, the J call TRBJ1-1, with TRBD1 matching over 8 bases. This CDR3 region has 15 residues. The germline V gene has CDR1 MGHRA and CDR2 YSYEKL. J gave up 5 bases and V 0 bases, and 5 bases lay outside the gene matches. Here the CDR3 DNA reads TGCGCCAGCAGCCAAGATTCAGGGGGCTGGACTGAAGCTTTCTTT. Translated: CASSQDSGGWTEAFF.

This rearrangement joins TRBV20-1 to TRBJ2-1; 8 nucleotides line up with TRBD2. The germline V gene has CDR1 DFQATT and CDR2 SNEGSKA (reference sequence). This CDR3 contains 17 residues. V shed 3 bases, J shed 7 bases, and the junction held 17 bases outside the gene matches. CDR3 region: CSASPSRGGPIKNEQFF. In DNA form, the CDR3 reads TGCAGTGCTAGTCCCTCCCGGGGGGGCCCGATAAAAAATGAGCAGTTCTTC.

DNA of the CDR3: TGTGCCAGCAGCTTGTCAACAGGGACCAATCAGCCCCAGCATTTT. Encoded protein: CASSLSTGTNQPQHF. This sequence joins TRBV5-5 and TRBJ1-5, with TRBD1 as a possible D gene (6 bases). Germline V CDR1 and CDR2: SGHKS, YYEKEE (reference sequence). Trimming took off 1 base at V and 3 bases at J, with 11 bases between the two ends. This CDR3 has 15 amino acids.

On this clone itself: This sample also contains other DNA sequences that code for the same CDR3. The rearrangement joins TRBV27 to TRBJ2-7; 10 positions match TRBD1. Losses at the gene ends were 2 bases for V and 2 bases for J; bases not matched to a gene: 0. The V gene's germline CDR1 is MNHEY and CDR2 SMNVEV (reference sequence). The CDR3 runs 14 residues. For the CDR3, the DNA is TGTGCCAGCAGTTTAGGGACAGGGGCCTACGAGCAGTACTTC. Protein product: CASSLGTGAYEQYF.

This chain links TRBV7-9 with TRBJ2-7; 7 positions match TRBD2. The CDR3 covers 13 residues. The germline V gene encodes CDR1 SEHNR and CDR2 FQNEAQ (reference sequence). V lost 4 bases and J lost 3; bases outside the gene matches: 3. The CDR3 is CASSSGGRYEQYV. CDR3 bases: TGTGCCAGCAGCTCGGGAGGCCGCTACGAGCAGTACGTC.

About this clone: Within the sample, other DNA sequences also encode this same CDR3. The rearrangement joins TRBV28 to TRBJ1-2, with a weak D call TRBD1 (6 bases). Trimming left V 6 bases short and J 5 bases short, with 10 bases between. Germline V gene lookup returns CDR1 MDHEN and CDR2 SYDVKM. This CDR3 spans 12 amino acids. CDR3 region: CASSSQGYGYTF. Written as DNA, the CDR3 is TGTGCCAGCAGCTCCCAGGGGTATGGCTACACCTTC.

This chain joins TRBV3-1 (or the pseudogene TRBV3-2) and TRBJ1-4; a weak D match, TRBD1 (6 bases). Germline CDR1 LGHDT, CDR2 YNNKEL (reference sequence). This CDR3 has 14 residues. The germline V and J ends were trimmed by 8 bases and 6 bases, with 16 bases remaining between them. CDR3 in amino acids: CASGQQGRDEKLFF. Written as DNA, the CDR3 is TGTGCCAGCGGACAACAGGGAAGGGATGAAAAACTGTTTTTT.

V usage is TRBV25-1 and J usage is TRBJ1-6, with 7 bases identical to TRBD1. The V segment lost 6 bases and the J segment 8 bases; nucleotides outside the gene matches: 10. This CDR3 region has 15 residues. Germline assignment: CDR1 MGHDK and CDR2 SYGVNS. The CDR3, as DNA: TGTGCCAGCAGCCTCTCTCCAACAGGGGATTCACCCCTCCACTTT. This translates into CASSLSPTGDSPLHF.

V gene TRBV19 combines with J gene TRBJ2-2; no reliable D call. Per the germline V gene, CDR1 is LNHDA and CDR2 is SQIVND (reference sequence). The CDR3 consists of 14 residues. With 3 bases removed from V and 2 bases from J, the gap between germline ends came to 7 bases. This chain's CDR3 is CASSIPRNTGELFF. In DNA form, the CDR3 reads TGTGCCAGTAGTATTCCCAGAAACACCGGGGAGCTGTTTTTT.

The chain is built from TRBV16 and TRBJ1-5; possibly TRBD1 for D (5 bases). This CDR3 comprises 16 residues. V lost 0 bases to trimming and J lost 1 base, with 10 bases between them. The germline CDR1 and CDR2 sequences are KGHSY and FQNENV. The CDR3 is CASSQSGHASNQPQHF. The DNA of the CDR3 is TGTGCCAGCAGCCAATCCGGACACGCGAGCAATCAGCCCCAGCATTTT.

This clone occurred once. CDR3 amino acids: CASTQSVLSNYGYTF. For the CDR3, the DNA is TGTGCCAGCACCCAGAGCGTTTTATCTAACTATGGCTACACCTTC. The chain couples TRBV6-5 to TRBJ1-2; the D is unclear. The length of the CDR3 is 15 residues. Trimming took 7 bases from V and 0 from J, leaving 15 bases between them. Germline CDR1 reads MNHEY; CDR2 reads SVGAGI.

J is TRBJ2-3 and V is TRBV2; 7 positions match TRBD1. J was trimmed by 2 bases and V by 6 bases; bases with no gene match: 8. The CDR3 is 15 amino acids. CDR1 SNHLY and CDR2 FYNNEI come from the germline V gene. CDR3 region: CASSPDRHVTDTQYF. The CDR3 bases are TGTGCCAGCAGCCCGGACAGGCACGTCACAGATACGCAGTATTTT.

This rearrangement joins TRBV5-1 to TRBJ2-3; 9 positions agree with TRBD1. Per the germline V gene, CDR1 is SGHRS and CDR2 is YFSETQ. CDR3 length: 15 amino acids. Unmatched junction bases numbered 6, after V lost 3 bases and J lost 4 bases. DNA for the CDR3: TGCGCCAGCAGCTCGGGACAGGGTGATCCAGATACGCAGTATTTT. Its translation is CASSSGQGDPDTQYF.

V and J are TRBV7-9 and TRBJ2-2, with D tentatively TRBD1 (7 bases). Germline-derived CDR1 and CDR2 are SEHNR and FQNEAQ (reference sequence). V gave up 8 bases and J gave up 4 bases, with 17 bases separating them. There are 15 residues in the CDR3. Written as DNA, the CDR3 is TGTGCCAGCTCTTCCAGACAGGGAGGCACCGGGGAGCTGTTTTTT. Translating it yields CASSSRQGGTGELFF.

The chain links TRBV27 to TRBJ2-3; D not resolved. The germline V and J ends were trimmed by 4 bases and 2 bases, with 16 bases remaining between them. The CDR3 is made up of 16 amino acids. Germline V gene data show CDR1 as MNHEY and CDR2 as SMNVEV (reference sequence). The CDR3 DNA follows: TGTGCCAGCAGTTCAATAGCAAAGGAGCTCACAGATACGCAGTATTTT. It specifies CASSSIAKELTDTQYF.

The chain links TRBV7-9 to TRBJ2-1; 8 bases are shared with TRBD1. Trimming took 0 bases from V and 8 from J; bases not matched to a gene: 6. The CDR3 is 15 residues long. Per germline, CDR1 SEHNR and CDR2 FQNEAQ (reference sequence). The chain's CDR3 is CASSLALAGGYEQFF. DNA for the CDR3: TGTGCCAGCAGCTTAGCTCTGGCAGGGGGCTATGAGCAGTTCTTC.